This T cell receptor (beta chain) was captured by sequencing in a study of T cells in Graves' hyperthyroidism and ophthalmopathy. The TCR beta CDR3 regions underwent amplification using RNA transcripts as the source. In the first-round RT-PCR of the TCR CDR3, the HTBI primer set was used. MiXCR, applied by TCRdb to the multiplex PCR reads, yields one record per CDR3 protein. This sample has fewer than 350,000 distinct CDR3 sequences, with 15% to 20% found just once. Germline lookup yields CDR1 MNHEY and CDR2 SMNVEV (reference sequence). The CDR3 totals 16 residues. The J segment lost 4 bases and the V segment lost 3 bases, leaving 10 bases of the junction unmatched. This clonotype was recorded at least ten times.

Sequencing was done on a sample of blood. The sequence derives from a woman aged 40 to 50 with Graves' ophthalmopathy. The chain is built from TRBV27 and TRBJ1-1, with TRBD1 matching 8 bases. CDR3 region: CASSLEGQGRATEAFF. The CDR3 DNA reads TGTGCCAGCAGTTTGGAAGGACAGGGAAGGGCCACTGAAGCTTTCTTT.